The following is a T cell receptor (beta chain) sequence with its context. CDR1 is SGHAT, CDR2 FQNNGV, per germline. Trimming cost V 1 base and J 7 bases; bases outside gene matches: 3. The CDR3 consists of 13 residues. The data belong to a study of OX40 agonist ivuxolimab in advanced cancers. At the level of the study: The drug used for patients, ivuxolimab, was an agonistic anti-OX40 (CD134) antibody.

Using immunoSEQ multiplex PCR, the repertoire was profiled, and TCRdb retains in-frame clones only, with some absent. The sample comprises about 31,000 clones, 90% to 95% of which are singletons, and roughly 29% rests with the top ten. Patients with autoimmune history or systemic immunosuppression were excluded. Blood sampling took place at baseline, cycle 4 day 1, and cycle 7 day 1. This chain uses TRBV11-2 with TRBJ1-2, with 7 bases aligning to TRBD1. The source of this sequence is an adult with an advanced solid tumor such as melanoma, head and neck, liver or kidney cancer. The sample here was CD4+ or CD8+ T cells sorted from blood, taken in a trial of the OX40 agonist ivuxolimab. In DNA form, the CDR3 reads TGTGCCAGCAGCTTAGGACAGGGTGGTGGCTACACCTTC. Translated: CASSLGQGGGYTF.